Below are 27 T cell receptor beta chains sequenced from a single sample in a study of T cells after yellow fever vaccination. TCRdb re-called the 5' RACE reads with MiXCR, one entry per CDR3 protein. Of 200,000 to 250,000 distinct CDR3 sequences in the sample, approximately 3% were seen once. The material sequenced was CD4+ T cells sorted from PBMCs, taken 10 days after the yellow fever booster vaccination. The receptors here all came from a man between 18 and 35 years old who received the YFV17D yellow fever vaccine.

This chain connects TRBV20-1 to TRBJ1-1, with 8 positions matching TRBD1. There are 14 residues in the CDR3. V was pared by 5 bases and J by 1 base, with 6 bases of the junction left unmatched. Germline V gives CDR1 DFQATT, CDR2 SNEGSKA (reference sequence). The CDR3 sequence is CSARTGRGNTEAFF. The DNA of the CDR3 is TGCAGTGCTCGGACAGGGCGGGGGAACACTGAAGCTTTCTTT.

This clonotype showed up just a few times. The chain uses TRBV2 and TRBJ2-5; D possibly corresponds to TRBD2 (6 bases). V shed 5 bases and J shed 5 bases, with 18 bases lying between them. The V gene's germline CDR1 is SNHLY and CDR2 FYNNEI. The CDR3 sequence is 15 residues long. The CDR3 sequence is CASSLSRVRGETQYF. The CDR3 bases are TGTGCCAGCAGTCTTTCCCGGGTTCGGGGGGAGACCCAGTACTTC.

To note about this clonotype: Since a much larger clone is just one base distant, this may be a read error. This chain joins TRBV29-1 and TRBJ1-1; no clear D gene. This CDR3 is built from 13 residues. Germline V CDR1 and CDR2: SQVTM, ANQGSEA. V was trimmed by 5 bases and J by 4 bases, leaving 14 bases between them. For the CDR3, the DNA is TGCAGCGTTAGCAGAGGGCAGGTCACTGAAGCTTTCTTT. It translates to CSVSRGQVTEAFF.

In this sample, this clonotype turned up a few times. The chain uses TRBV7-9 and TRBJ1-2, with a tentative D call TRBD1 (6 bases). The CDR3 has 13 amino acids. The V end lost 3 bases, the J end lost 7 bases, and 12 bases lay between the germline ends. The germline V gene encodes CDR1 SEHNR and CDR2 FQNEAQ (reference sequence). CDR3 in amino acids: CASSFVAGAGYTF. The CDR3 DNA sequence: TGTGCCAGCAGCTTCGTGGCAGGGGCTGGCTACACCTTC.

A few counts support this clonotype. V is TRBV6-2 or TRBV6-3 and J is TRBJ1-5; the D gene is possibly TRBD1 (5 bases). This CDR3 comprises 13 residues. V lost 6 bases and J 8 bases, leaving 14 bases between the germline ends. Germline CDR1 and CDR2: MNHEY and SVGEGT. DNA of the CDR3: TGTGCCAGCAGAAAAGCAGGGTCGGAGCCCCAGCATTTT. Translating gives CASRKAGSEPQHF.

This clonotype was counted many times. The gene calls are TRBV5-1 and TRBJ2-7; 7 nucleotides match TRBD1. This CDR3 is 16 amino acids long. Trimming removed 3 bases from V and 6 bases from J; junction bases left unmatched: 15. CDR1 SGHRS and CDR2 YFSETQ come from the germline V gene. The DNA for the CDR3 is TGCGCCAGCAGCTCCAACAGGGGCCCCCCGCCTAGCGAGCAGTACTTC. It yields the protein CASSSNRGPPPSEQYF.

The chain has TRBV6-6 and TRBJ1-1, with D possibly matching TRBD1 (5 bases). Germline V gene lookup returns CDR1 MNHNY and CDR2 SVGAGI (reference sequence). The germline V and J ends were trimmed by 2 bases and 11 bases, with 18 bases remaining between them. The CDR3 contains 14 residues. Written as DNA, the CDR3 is TGTGCCAGCAGTTACCCGAGTTCGACCAGGGATGCTTTCTTT. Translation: CASSYPSSTRDAFF.

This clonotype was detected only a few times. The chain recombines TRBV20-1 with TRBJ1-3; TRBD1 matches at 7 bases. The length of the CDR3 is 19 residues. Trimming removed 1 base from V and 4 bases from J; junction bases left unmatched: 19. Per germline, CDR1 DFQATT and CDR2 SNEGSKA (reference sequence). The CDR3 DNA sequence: TGCAGTGCTAGAGTTACAGCTGACAGGGAAGCTCCGGCCGGAAACACCATATATTTT. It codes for CSARVTADREAPAGNTIYF.

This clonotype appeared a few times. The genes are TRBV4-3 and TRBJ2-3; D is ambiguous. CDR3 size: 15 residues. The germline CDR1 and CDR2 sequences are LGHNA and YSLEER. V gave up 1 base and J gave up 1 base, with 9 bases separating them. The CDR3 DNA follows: TGCGCCAGCAGCCAAGGTGTCGTTCGCACAGATACGCAGTATTTT. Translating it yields CASSQGVVRTDTQYF.

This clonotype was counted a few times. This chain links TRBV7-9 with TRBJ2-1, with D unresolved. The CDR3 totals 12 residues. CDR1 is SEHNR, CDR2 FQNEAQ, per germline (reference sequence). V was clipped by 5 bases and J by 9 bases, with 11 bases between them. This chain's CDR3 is CASSVGGPEQFF. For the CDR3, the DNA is TGTGCCAGCAGCGTAGGTGGGCCTGAGCAGTTCTTC.

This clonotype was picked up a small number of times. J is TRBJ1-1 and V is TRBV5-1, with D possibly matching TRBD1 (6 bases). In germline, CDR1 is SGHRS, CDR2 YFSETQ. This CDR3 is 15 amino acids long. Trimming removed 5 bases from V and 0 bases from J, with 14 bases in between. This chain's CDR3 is CASRPQGTMNTEAFF. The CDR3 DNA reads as TGCGCCAGCAGACCTCAGGGGACCATGAACACTGAAGCTTTCTTT.

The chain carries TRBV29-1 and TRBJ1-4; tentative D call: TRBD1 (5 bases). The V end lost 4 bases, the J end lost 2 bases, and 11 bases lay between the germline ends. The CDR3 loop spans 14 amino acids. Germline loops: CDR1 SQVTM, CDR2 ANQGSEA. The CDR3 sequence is CSVGLGATNEKLFF. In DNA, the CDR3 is TGCAGCGTTGGGCTCGGGGCGACTAATGAAAAACTGTTTTTT.

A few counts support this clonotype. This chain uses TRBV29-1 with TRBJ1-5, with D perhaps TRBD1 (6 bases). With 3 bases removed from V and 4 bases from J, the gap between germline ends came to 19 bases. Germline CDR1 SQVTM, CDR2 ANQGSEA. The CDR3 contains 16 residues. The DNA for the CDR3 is TGCAGCGTTGATGGGGGGGCGAGGGGCCAAAATCAGCCCCAGCATTTT. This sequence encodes CSVDGGARGQNQPQHF.

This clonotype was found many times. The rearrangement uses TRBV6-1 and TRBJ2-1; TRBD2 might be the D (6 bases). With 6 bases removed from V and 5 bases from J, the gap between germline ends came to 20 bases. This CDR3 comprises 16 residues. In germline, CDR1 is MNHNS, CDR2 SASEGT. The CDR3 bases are TGTGCCAGCAGACTCGGGTCGGGACGGGGGAACAATGAGCAGTTCTTC. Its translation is CASRLGSGRGNNEQFF.

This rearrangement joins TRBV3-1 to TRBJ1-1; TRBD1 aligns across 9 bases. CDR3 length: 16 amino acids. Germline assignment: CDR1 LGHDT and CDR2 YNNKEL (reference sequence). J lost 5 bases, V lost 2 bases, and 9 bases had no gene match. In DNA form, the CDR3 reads TGTGCCAGCAGCCAACGACAAGGGACAGGGAGTACTGAAGCTTTCTTT. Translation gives CASSQRQGTGSTEAFF. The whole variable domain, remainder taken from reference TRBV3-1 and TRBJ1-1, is DTAVSQTPKYLVTQMGNDKSIKCEQNLGHDTMYWYKQDSKKFLKIMFSYNNKELIINETVPNRFSPKSPDKAHLNLHINSLELGDSAVYFCASSQRQGTGSTEAFFGQGTRLTVV.

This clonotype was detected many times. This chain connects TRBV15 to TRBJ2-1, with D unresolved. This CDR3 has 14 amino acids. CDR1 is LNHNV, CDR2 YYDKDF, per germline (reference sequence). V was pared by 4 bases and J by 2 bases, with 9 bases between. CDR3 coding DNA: TGTGCCACCAGCATGACCCCCACCTACAATGAGCAGTTCTTC. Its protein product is CATSMTPTYNEQFF.

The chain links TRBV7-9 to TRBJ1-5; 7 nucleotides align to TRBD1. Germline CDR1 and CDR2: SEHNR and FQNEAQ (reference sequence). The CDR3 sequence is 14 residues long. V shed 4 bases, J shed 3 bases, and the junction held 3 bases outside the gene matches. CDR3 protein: CASSSTGVNQPQHF. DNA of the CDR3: TGTGCCAGCAGCTCCACAGGGGTCAATCAGCCCCAGCATTTT.

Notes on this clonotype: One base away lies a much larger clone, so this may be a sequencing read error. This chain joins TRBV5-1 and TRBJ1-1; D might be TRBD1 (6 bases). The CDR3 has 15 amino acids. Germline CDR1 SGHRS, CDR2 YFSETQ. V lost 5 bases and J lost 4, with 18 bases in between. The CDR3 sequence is CASRTDGQKITEAFF. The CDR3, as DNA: TGCGCCAGCAGGACCGACGGACAGAAGATCACTGAAGCTTTCTTT.

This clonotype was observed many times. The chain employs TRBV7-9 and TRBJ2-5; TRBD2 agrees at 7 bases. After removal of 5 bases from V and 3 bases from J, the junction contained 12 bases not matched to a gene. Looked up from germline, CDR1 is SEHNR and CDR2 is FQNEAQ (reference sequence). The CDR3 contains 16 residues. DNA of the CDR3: TGTGCCAGCAGCCCACGTGGTAGCGGGTCGAAAGAGACCCAGTACTTC. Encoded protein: CASSPRGSGSKETQYF.

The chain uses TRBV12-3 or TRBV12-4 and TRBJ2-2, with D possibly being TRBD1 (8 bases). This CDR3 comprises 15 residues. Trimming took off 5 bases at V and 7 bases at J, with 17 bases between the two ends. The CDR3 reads CASSINTGGVGELFF. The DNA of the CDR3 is TGTGCCAGCAGTATCAATACAGGGGGGGTCGGGGAGCTGTTTTTT.

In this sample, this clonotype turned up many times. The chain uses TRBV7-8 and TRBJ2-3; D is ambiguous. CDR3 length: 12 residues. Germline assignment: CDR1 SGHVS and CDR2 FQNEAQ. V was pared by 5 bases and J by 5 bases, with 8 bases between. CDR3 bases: TGTGCCAGCAGCCCCGATGTAGATACGCAGTATTTT. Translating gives CASSPDVDTQYF.

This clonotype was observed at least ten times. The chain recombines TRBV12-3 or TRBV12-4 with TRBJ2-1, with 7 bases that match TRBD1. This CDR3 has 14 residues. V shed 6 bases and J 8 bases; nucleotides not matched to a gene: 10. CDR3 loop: CASSTQGQIHEQFF. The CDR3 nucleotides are TGTGCCAGCAGCACCCAGGGACAGATCCATGAGCAGTTCTTC.

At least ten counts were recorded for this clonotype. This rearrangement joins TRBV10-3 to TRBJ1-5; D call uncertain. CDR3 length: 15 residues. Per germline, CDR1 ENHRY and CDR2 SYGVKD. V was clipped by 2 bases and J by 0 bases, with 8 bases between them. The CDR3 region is CAISEGVDSNQPQHF. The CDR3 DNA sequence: TGTGCCATCAGTGAGGGGGTCGATAGCAATCAGCCCCAGCATTTT.

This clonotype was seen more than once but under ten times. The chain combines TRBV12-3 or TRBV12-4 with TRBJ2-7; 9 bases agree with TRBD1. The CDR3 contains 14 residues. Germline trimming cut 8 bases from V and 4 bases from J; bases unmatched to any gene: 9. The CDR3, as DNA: TGTGCCAGCGGTCGTGGACAGGGGAGGTACGAGCAGTACTTC. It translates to CASGRGQGRYEQYF.

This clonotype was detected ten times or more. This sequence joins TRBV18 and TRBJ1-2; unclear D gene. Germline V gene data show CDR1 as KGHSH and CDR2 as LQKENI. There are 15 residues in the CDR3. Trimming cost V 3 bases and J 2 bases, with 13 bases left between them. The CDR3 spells CASSPTAGPNYGYTF. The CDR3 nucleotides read TGTGCCAGCTCACCGACCGCCGGCCCCAACTATGGCTACACCTTC.

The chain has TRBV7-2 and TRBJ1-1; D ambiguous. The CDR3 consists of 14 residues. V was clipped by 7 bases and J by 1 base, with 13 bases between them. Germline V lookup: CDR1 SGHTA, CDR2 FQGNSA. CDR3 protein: CASKLGAQNTEAFF. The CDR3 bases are TGTGCCAGCAAGCTGGGAGCGCAGAACACTGAAGCTTTCTTT. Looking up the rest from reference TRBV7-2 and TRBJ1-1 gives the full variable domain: GAGVSQSPSNKVTEKGKDVELRCDPISGHTALYWYRQSLGQGLEFLIYFQGNSAPDKSGLPSDRFSAERTGGSVSTLTIQRTQQEDSAVYLCASKLGAQNTEAFFGQGTRLTVV.

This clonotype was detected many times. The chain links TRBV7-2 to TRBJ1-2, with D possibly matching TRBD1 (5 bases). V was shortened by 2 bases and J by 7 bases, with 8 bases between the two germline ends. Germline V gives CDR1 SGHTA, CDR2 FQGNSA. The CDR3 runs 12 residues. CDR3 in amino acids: CASSLMGGGYTF. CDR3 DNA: TGTGCCAGCAGCTTAATGGGGGGTGGCTACACCTTC.